The present T cell receptor (beta chain) was sequenced within a study of blood T cell repertoires in COVID-19. Background on the study: COVID-19 samples, acute and convalescent, were from the United States, Italy and Spain. T cells, B-cell-depleted T cells, or PBMCs supplied cDNA or gDNA.

The CDR3 length is 16 residues. The germline CDR1 and CDR2 sequences are SGHTA and FQGTGA. Trimming took off 1 base at V and 1 base at J, with 10 bases between the two ends. In the authors' workflow: Using reference gene primer amplification, nucleated cell counts were estimated. The assay was immunoSEQ multiplex PCR, and TCRdb's table has in-frame clones only and misses some. The V and J calls and clone size come from that table; D and trimming were worked out from the DNA. The sample consists of fewer than 200,000 clones, around 85% of them appearing once. The origin of this receptor is a man aged 60 to 69 who had recovered from COVID-19. The rearrangement joins TRBV7-3 to TRBJ2-2; D possibly corresponds to TRBD2 (5 bases). Sequencing input: peripheral blood. CDR3 nucleotide sequence: TGTGCCAGCAGCTTAAGGAATGGACTGAACACCGGGGAGCTGTTTTTT. It codes for CASSLRNGLNTGELFF. Together with reference TRBV7-3 and TRBJ2-2, the CDR3 gives the full variable domain: GAGVSQTPSNKVTEKGKYVELRCDPISGHTALYWYRQSLGQGPEFLIYFQGTGAADDSGLPNDRFFAVRPEGSVSTLKIQRTERGDSAVYLCASSLRNGLNTGELFFGEGSRLTVL.